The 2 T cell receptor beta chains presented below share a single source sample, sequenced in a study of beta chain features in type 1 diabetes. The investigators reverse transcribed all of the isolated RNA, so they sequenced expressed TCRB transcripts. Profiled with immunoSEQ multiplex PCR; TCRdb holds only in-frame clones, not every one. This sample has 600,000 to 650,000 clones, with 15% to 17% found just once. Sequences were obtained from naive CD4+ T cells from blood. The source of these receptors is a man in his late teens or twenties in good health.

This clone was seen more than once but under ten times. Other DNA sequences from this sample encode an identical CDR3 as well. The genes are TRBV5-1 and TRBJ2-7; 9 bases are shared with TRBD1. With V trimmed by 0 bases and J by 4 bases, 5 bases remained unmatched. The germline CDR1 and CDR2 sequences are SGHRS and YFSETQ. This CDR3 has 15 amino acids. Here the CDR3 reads CASSLVGQGPYEQYF. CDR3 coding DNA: TGCGCCAGCAGCTTGGTGGGACAGGGTCCATACGAGCAGTACTTC.

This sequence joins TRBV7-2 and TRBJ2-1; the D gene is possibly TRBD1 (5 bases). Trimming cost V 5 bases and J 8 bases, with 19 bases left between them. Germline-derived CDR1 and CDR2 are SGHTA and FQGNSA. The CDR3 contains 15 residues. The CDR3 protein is CASSPSATVGHEQFF. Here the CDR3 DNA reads TGTGCCAGCAGCCCCTCTGCGACAGTCGGACATGAGCAGTTCTTC.